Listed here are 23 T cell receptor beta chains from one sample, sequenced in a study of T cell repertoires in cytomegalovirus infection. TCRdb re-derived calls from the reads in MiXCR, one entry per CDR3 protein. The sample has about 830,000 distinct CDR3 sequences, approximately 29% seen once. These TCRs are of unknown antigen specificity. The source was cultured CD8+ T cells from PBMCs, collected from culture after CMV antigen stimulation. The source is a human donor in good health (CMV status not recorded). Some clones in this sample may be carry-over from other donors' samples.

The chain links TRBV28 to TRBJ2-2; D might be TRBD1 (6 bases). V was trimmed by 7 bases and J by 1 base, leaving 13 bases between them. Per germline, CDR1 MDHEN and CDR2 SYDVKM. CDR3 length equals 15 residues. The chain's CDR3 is CASTNRDGNTGELFF. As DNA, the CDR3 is TGTGCCAGCACCAACAGGGACGGGAACACCGGGGAGCTGTTTTTT.

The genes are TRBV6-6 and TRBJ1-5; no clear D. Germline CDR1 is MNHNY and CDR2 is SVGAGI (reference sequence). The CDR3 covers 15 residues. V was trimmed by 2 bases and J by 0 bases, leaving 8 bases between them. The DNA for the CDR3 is TGTGCCAGCAGTTACGTGCGGGATAGCAATCAGCCCCAGCATTTT. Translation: CASSYVRDSNQPQHF.

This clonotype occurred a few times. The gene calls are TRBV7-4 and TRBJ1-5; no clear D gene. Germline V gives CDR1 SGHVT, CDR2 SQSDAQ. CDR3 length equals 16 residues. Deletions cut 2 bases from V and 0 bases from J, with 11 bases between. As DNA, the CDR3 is TGTGCCAGCAGCTTATCTAGGTTGGGTAGCAATCAGCCCCAGCATTTT. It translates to CASSLSRLGSNQPQHF. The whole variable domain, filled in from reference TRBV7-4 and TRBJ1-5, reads GAGVSQSPRYKVAKRGRDVALRCDSISGHVTLYWYRQTLGQGSEVLTYSQSDAQRDKSGRPSGRFSAERPERSVSTLKIQRTEQGDSAVYLCASSLSRLGSNQPQHFGDGTRLSIL.

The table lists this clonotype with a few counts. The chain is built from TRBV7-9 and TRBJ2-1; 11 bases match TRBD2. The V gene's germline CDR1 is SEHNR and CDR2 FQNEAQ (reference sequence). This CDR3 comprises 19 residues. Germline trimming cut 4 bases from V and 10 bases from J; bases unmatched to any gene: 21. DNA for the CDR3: TGTGCCAGCAGCTCGCCCACTAGCGGGGGTCCCCTTTCTCGAGTCGAGCAGTTCTTC. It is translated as CASSSPTSGGPLSRVEQFF.

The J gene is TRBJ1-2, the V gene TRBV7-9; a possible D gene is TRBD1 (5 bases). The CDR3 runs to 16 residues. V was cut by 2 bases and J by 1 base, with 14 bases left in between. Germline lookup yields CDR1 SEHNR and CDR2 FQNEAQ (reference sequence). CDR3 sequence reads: CASSLQRQSDNYGYTF. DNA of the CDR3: TGTGCCAGCAGCTTACAGCGACAGAGCGATAACTATGGCTACACCTTC.

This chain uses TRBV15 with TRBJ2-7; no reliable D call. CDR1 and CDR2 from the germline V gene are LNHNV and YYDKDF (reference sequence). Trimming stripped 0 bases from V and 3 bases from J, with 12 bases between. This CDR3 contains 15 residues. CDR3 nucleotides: TGTGCCACCAGCAGAGATCGGGCCCGAAACTACGAGCAGTACTTC. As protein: CATSRDRARNYEQYF.

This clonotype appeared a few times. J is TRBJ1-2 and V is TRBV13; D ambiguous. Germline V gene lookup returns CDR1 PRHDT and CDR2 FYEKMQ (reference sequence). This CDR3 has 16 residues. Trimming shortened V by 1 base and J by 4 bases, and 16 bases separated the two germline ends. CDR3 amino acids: CASSLDRGPLSYGYTF. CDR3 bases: TGTGCCAGCAGCTTAGACCGTGGACCCTTGAGCTATGGCTACACCTTC.

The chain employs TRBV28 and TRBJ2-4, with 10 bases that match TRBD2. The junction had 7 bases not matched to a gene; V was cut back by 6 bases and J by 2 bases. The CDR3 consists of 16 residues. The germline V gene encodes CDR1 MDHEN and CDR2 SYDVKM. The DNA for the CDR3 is TGTGCCAGCAGCCCCACTAGCGGGACCTCCAAAAACATTCAGTACTTC. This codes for CASSPTSGTSKNIQYF. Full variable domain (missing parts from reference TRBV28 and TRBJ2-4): DVKVTQSSRYLVKRTGEKVFLECVQDMDHENMFWYRQDPGLGLRLIYFSYDVKMKEKGDIPEGYSVSREKKERFSLILESASTNQTSMYLCASSPTSGTSKNIQYFGAGTRLSVL.

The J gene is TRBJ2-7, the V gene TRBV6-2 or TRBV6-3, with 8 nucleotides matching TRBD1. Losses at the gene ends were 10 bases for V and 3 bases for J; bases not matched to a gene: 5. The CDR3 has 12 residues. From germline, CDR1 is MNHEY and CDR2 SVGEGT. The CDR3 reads CATGQGNYEQYV. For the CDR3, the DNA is TGTGCCACCGGACAGGGCAACTACGAGCAGTACGTC.

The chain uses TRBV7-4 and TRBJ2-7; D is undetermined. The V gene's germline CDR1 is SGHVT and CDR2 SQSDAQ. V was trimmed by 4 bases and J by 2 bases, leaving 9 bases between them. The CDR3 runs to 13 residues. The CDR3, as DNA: TGTGCCAGCAGCTCCCCGGCGACCTACGAGCAGTACTTC. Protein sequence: CASSSPATYEQYF.

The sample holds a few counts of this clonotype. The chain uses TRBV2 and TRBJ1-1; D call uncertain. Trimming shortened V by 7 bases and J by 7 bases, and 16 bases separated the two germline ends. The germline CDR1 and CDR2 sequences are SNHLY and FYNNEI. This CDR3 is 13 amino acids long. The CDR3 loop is CASIPPRVVEAFF. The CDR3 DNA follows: TGTGCCAGCATTCCCCCTAGGGTTGTTGAAGCTTTCTTT.

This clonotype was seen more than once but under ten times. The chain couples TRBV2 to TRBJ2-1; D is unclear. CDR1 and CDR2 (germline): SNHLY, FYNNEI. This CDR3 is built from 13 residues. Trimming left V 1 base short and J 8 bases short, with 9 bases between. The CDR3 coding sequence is TGTGCCAGCAGTGAAGGGGGTAAGGATGAGCAGTTCTTC. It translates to CASSEGGKDEQFF.

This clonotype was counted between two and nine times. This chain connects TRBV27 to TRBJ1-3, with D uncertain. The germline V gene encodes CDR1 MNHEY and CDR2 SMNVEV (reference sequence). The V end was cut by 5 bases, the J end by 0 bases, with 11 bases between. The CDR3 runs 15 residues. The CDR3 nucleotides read TGTGCCAGCAGTACAATCCCTTTCTCTGGAAACACCATATATTTT. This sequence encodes CASSTIPFSGNTIYF.

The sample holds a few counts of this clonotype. CDR3 nucleotides: TGTGCCAGCAGTGAACCGGGAGGTTGGGAGACCCAGTACTTC. Residues: CASSEPGGWETQYF. The chain couples TRBV2 to TRBJ2-5, with 7 bases that match TRBD2. Germline trimming cut 2 bases from V and 5 bases from J; bases unmatched to any gene: 5. CDR3 length: 14 residues. Germline assignment: CDR1 SNHLY and CDR2 FYNNEI. The whole variable domain, filled in from reference TRBV2 and TRBJ2-5, reads EPEVTQTPSHQVTQMGQEVILRCVPISNHLYFYWYRQILGQKVEFLVSFYNNEISEKSEIFDDQFSVERPDGSNFTLKIRSTKLEDSAMYFCASSEPGGWETQYFGPGTRLLVL.

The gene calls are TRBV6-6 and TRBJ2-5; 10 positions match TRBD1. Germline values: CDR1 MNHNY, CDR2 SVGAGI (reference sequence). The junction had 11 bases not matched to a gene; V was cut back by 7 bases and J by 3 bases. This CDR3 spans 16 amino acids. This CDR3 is CASTEGTGALEETQYF. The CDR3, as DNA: TGTGCCAGCACGGAAGGGACAGGGGCTCTAGAAGAGACCCAGTACTTC.

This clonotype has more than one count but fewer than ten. In DNA, the CDR3 is TGTGCCAGCAGTTTCGTCGTCGAATTAACAGTTAATTCACCCCTCCACTTT. Residues: CASSFVVELTVNSPLHF. The V gene is TRBV12-3 or TRBV12-4, the J gene TRBJ1-6, with D unresolved. The CDR3 spans 17 residues. Trimming took 3 bases from V and 6 from J, leaving 18 bases between them.

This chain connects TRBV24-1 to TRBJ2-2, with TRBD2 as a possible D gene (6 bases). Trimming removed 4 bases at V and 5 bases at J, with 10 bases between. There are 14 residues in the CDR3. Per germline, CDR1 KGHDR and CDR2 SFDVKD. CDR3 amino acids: CATSEGGKTGELFF. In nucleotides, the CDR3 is TGTGCCACCAGTGAGGGGGGAAAGACCGGGGAGCTGTTTTTT.

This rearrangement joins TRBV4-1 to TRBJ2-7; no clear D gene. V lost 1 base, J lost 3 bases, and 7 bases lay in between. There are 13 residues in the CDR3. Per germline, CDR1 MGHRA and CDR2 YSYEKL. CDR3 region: CASSQAVGYEQYV. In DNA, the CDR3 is TGCGCCAGCAGCCAAGCTGTAGGCTACGAGCAGTACGTC.

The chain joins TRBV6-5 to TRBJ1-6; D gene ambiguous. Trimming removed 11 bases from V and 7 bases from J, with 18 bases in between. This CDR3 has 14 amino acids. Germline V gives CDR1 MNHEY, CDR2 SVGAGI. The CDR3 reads CAARGGFENSPLHF. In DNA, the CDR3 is TGTGCCGCCCGGGGTGGCTTCGAGAATTCACCCCTCCACTTT.

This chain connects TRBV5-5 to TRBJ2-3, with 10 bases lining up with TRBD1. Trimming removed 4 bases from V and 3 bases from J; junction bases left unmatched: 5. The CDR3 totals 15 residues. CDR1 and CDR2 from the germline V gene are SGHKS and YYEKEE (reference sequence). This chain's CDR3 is CASSRVDRGTDTQYF. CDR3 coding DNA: TGTGCCAGCAGCAGGGTGGACAGGGGGACAGATACGCAGTATTTT.

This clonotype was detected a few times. The CDR3 is CASSLDGPGNTIYF. DNA of the CDR3: TGTGCCAGCAGCTTAGATGGACCAGGAAACACCATATATTTT. The chain carries TRBV7-2 and TRBJ1-3; D unresolved. V was pared by 1 base and J by 4 bases, with 8 bases between. The CDR3 length is 14 residues. Per germline, CDR1 SGHTA and CDR2 FQGNSA.

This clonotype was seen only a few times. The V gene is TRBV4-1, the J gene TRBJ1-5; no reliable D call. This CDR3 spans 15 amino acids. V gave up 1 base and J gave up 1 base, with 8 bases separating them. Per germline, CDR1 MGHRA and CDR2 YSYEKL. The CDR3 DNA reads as TGCGCCAGCAGCCAAGCGCAGGAAAGCAATCAGCCCCAGCATTTT. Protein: CASSQAQESNQPQHF.

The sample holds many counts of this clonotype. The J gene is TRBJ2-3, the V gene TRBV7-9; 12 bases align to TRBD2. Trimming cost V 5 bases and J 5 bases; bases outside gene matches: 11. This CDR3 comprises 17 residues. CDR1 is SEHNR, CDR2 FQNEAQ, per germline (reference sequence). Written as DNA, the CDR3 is TGTGCCAGCAGCCCTACCCTAGCGGGGGGGCCGGTAGATACGCAGTATTTT. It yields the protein CASSPTLAGGPVDTQYF. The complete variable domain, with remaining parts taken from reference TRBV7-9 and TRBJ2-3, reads DTGVSQNPRHKITKRGQNVTFRCDPISEHNRLYWYRQTLGQGPEFLTYFQNEAQLEKSRLLSDRFSAERPKGSFSTLEIQRTEQGDSAMYLCASSPTLAGGPVDTQYFGPGTRLTVL.